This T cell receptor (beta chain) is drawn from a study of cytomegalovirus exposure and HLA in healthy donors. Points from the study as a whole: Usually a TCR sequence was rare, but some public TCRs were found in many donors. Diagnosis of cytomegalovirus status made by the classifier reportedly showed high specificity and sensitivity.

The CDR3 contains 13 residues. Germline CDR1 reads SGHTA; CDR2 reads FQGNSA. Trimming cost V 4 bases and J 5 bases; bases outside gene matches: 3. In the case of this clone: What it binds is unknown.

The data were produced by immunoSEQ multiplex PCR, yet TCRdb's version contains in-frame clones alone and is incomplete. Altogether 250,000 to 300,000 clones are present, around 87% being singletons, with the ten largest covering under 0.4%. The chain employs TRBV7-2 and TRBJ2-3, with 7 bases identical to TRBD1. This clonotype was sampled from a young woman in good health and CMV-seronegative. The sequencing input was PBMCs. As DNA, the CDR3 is TGTGCCAGCAGCTCCGCAGGGGGAGATACGCAGTATTTT. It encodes CASSSAGGDTQYF.